These 20 T cell receptor beta chains were all obtained from the same sample, sequenced in a study of blood T cells in healthy people across ages. A second PCR, run for roughly 7 to 11 cycles, used a sample-barcoded 5' primer plus a J-beta primer mix. TCRdb fed the 5' RACE reads into MiXCR, producing one record per CDR3 protein. The sample lists 700,000 or so distinct CDR3 sequences; around a fifth were seen once. The specimen sequenced was blood. The receptors shown here come from a man aged 65 to 79 in good health.

V gene TRBV12-3 or TRBV12-4 combines with J gene TRBJ1-5, with D possibly TRBD1 on 5 matching bases. Trimming took off 6 bases at V and 7 bases at J, with 10 bases between the two ends. The CDR3 loop spans 12 amino acids. The CDR3 sequence is CASSKGAQPQHF. In DNA form, the CDR3 reads TGTGCCAGCAGCAAAGGGGCGCAGCCCCAGCATTTT.

The chain has TRBV4-3 and TRBJ2-5; 8 bases match TRBD2. There are 17 residues in the CDR3. In germline, CDR1 is LGHNA, CDR2 YSLEER. V was clipped by 0 bases and J by 3 bases; unmatched bases: 9. The CDR3 coding sequence is TGCGCCAGCAGCCAAGAGCCCCCGGGACTAGTGAAAGAGACCCAGTACTTC. Its translation: CASSQEPPGLVKETQYF.

With regard to this clonotype: The junction differs from germline at one of its ends, possibly a read error. V is TRBV29-1 and J is TRBJ2-3; a weak D match, TRBD2 (6 bases). CDR3 length: 14 amino acids. Germline loops: CDR1 SQVTM, CDR2 ANQGSEA. CDR3 bases: TGCAGCCTTGATGGTGCGGGATCGACAGATACGCAGTATTTT. Translating gives CSLDGAGSTDTQYF.

The chain uses TRBV6-5 and TRBJ1-2, with TRBD1 matching over 9 bases. CDR1 and CDR2 from the germline V gene are MNHEY and SVGAGI. J gave up 2 bases and V 1 base, and 5 bases lay outside the gene matches. The CDR3 loop spans 16 amino acids. In DNA form, the CDR3 reads TGTGCCAGCAGTTACTTATGGGACAGGGTCAACTATGGCTACACCTTC. Amino acid sequence: CASSYLWDRVNYGYTF.

This clonotype came up a few times. The genes are TRBV7-6 and TRBJ2-3; TRBD2 aligns across 9 bases. This CDR3 is built from 20 residues. The junction had 18 bases not matched to a gene; V was cut back by 1 base and J by 4 bases. Germline V gene lookup returns CDR1 SGHVS and CDR2 FNYEAQ. The CDR3 DNA sequence: TGTGCCAGCAGCTTAGTCTCCCTCCGCGGGAGGGCCAACAGGGCAGATACGCAGTATTTT. Its translation is CASSLVSLRGRANRADTQYF. The full variable domain, with the rest looked up from reference TRBV7-6 and TRBJ2-3, is GAGVSQSPRYKVTKRGQDVALRCDPISGHVSLYWYRQALGQGPEFLTYFNYEAQQDKSGLPNDRFSAERPEGSISTLTIQRTEQRDSAMYRCASSLVSLRGRANRADTQYFGPGTRLTVL.

This clonotype was seen only a few times. The CDR3 coding sequence is TGTGCCACCACCCATGTCGGGGATGAGCAGTTCTTC. This sequence encodes CATTHVGDEQFF. The rearrangement uses TRBV19 and TRBJ2-1; possibly TRBD2 for D (5 bases). The CDR3 is 12 amino acids. CDR1 is LNHDA and CDR2 is SQIVND in the germline V gene (reference sequence). With 10 bases removed from V and 8 bases from J, the gap between germline ends came to 15 bases.

This clonotype was detected only a few times. The chain joins TRBV20-1 to TRBJ2-3; D is unresolved. This CDR3 comprises 13 residues. V lost 6 bases and J 2 bases, leaving 12 bases between the germline ends. Germline V gene data show CDR1 as DFQATT and CDR2 as SNEGSKA (reference sequence). CDR3 amino acids: CSAPRTVTDTQYF. CDR3 sequence (DNA): TGCAGTGCCCCGAGGACCGTCACAGATACGCAGTATTTT.

The genes are TRBV14 and TRBJ2-2; D remains ambiguous. The CDR3 covers 12 residues. V lost 4 bases to trimming and J lost 4 bases, with 4 bases between them. Germline V CDR1 and CDR2: SGHDN, FVKESK. The CDR3 sequence: CASSLLTGELFF. The CDR3 DNA is TGTGCCAGCAGCCTCCTCACCGGGGAGCTGTTTTTT.

V usage is TRBV9 and J usage is TRBJ2-1; 8 bases line up with TRBD1. This CDR3 comprises 14 residues. The germline V gene encodes CDR1 SGDLS and CDR2 YYNGEE. The ends lost 3 bases at V and 10 bases at J; junction bases unmatched: 9. This CDR3 is CASSEGTGLKEQFF. The CDR3 DNA reads TGTGCCAGCAGCGAAGGGACAGGCCTTAAGGAGCAGTTCTTC.

This clonotype was counted a few times. This chain's CDR3 is CASSLGTGHKVYNEQFF. In DNA, the CDR3 is TGCGCCAGCAGCCTCGGGACAGGGCACAAAGTTTACAATGAGCAGTTCTTC. This chain uses TRBV4-1 with TRBJ2-1; 9 bases fit TRBD1. V gave up 4 bases and J gave up 4 bases; unmatched junction bases: 11. CDR1 and CDR2 from the germline V gene are MGHRA and YSYEKL. The CDR3 sequence is 17 residues long.

The table lists this clonotype with a few counts. The chain is built from TRBV27 and TRBJ2-5, with TRBD1 as a possible D gene (7 bases). Germline assignment: CDR1 MNHEY and CDR2 SMNVEV (reference sequence). This CDR3 has 14 residues. Trimming removed 5 bases from V and 7 bases from J, with 17 bases in between. This CDR3 is CASSPLTGRRTQYF. The CDR3 DNA sequence: TGTGCCAGCAGTCCGTTGACAGGGAGGAGGACCCAGTACTTC.

This chain uses TRBV19 with TRBJ1-5; D is possibly TRBD1 (5 bases). CDR1 LNHDA and CDR2 SQIVND come from the germline V gene (reference sequence). The CDR3 covers 15 residues. V lost 5 bases and J lost 5, with 16 bases in between. The CDR3 is CASSLGTTSYQPQHF. As DNA, the CDR3 is TGTGCCAGTAGTTTAGGGACGACCAGCTATCAGCCCCAGCATTTT.

The chain combines TRBV7-9 with TRBJ2-3; D is possibly TRBD2 (6 bases). Trimming left V 6 bases short and J 6 bases short, with 25 bases between. Germline-derived CDR1 and CDR2 are SEHNR and FQNEAQ (reference sequence). The CDR3 sequence is 17 residues long. CDR3 loop: CASSPLYWDSLGDTQYF. The CDR3 DNA is TGTGCCAGCAGTCCCCTATACTGGGACTCCTTGGGGGATACGCAGTATTTT. The entire variable domain, with the rest obtained from reference TRBV7-9 and TRBJ2-3, is as follows: DTGVSQNPRHKITKRGQNVTFRCDPISEHNRLYWYRQTLGQGPEFLTYFQNEAQLEKSRLLSDRFSAERPKGSFSTLEIQRTEQGDSAMYLCASSPLYWDSLGDTQYFGPGTRLTVL.

This clonotype appeared many times. This chain uses TRBV29-1 with TRBJ1-5; possibly TRBD1 for D (6 bases). Germline values: CDR1 SQVTM, CDR2 ANQGSEA. Trimming cost V 4 bases and J 6 bases, with 13 bases left between them. The CDR3 has 13 amino acids. CDR3 sequence: CSVGTGGGQPQHF. DNA for the CDR3: TGCAGCGTTGGTACGGGAGGGGGTCAGCCCCAGCATTTT.

This clonotype was recorded a few times. This chain uses TRBV12-3 or TRBV12-4 with TRBJ2-3, with D perhaps TRBD1 or TRBD2 (6 bases each). The CDR3 length is 17 residues. V lost 3 bases and J lost 1, with 17 bases in between. CDR3 amino acids: CASSFFRGQSGTDTQYF. For the CDR3, the DNA is TGTGCCAGCAGTTTTTTTCGGGGGCAATCAGGCACAGATACGCAGTATTTT.

The table lists this clonotype with a few counts. This rearrangement joins TRBV24-1 to TRBJ2-5; no clear D. The J call could be wrong; TRBJ2-7 is a better fit for the DNA end. Germline V gene lookup returns CDR1 KGHDR and CDR2 SFDVKD. The CDR3 totals 14 residues. The CDR3 sequence: CATSDSAGPAEQYF. The CDR3 DNA is TGTGCCACCAGTGACTCGGCCGGCCCAGCCGAGCAGTACTTC.

This clonotype turned up a few times. The V and J genes are TRBV7-9 and TRBJ2-5, with 12 bases that match TRBD1. Unmatched junction bases numbered 8, after V lost 2 bases and J lost 10 bases. The CDR3 has 15 residues. From germline, CDR1 is SEHNR and CDR2 FQNEAQ (reference sequence). CDR3 DNA sequence: TGTGCCAGCAGCTTAAGTCTGGGACAGGGGGCTGACCAGTACTTC. Amino acids: CASSLSLGQGADQYF.

This clonotype occurred a few times. The junction departs from the called germline gene at one end, perhaps through a read error. The chain couples TRBV11-2 to TRBJ1-1; no definite D call. CDR3 length equals 16 residues. CDR1 and CDR2 from the germline V gene are SGHAT and FQNNGV. CDR3 sequence: CASSLVGLRGNTEAFF. The CDR3 coding sequence is TGCGCCAGCAGCTTAGTTGGGCTACGGGGGAACACTGAAGCTTTCTTT. Drawing the rest from reference TRBV11-2 and TRBJ1-1, the complete variable domain is EAGVAQSPRYKIIEKRQSVAFWCNPISGHATLYWYQQILGQGPKLLIQFQNNGVVDDSQLPKDRFSAERLKGVDSTLKIQPAKLEDSAVYLCASSLVGLRGNTEAFFGQGTRLTVV.

In its sample, this clonotype was seen a few times. The chain combines TRBV7-8 with TRBJ2-1, with 9 bases lining up with TRBD1. The DNA end lines up better with TRBJ2-7; the J call may be wrong. The CDR3 covers 16 residues. CDR1 and CDR2 from the germline V gene are SGHVS and FQNEAQ. The CDR3 DNA sequence: TGTGCCAGCAGCCTACCGGGACAGGGTACTCTGAACGAGCAGTACTTC. This encodes CASSLPGQGTLNEQYF.

This clonotype was counted a few times. The chain combines TRBV6-2 or TRBV6-3 with TRBJ2-1; no clear D gene. CDR3 length equals 12 residues. V lost 2 bases, J lost 8 bases, and 7 bases lay in between. CDR1 is MNHEY and CDR2 is SVGEGT in the germline V gene. Here the CDR3 DNA reads TGTGCCAGCAGTTACCTTATCTATGAGCAGTTCTTC. Amino acid sequence: CASSYLIYEQFF.